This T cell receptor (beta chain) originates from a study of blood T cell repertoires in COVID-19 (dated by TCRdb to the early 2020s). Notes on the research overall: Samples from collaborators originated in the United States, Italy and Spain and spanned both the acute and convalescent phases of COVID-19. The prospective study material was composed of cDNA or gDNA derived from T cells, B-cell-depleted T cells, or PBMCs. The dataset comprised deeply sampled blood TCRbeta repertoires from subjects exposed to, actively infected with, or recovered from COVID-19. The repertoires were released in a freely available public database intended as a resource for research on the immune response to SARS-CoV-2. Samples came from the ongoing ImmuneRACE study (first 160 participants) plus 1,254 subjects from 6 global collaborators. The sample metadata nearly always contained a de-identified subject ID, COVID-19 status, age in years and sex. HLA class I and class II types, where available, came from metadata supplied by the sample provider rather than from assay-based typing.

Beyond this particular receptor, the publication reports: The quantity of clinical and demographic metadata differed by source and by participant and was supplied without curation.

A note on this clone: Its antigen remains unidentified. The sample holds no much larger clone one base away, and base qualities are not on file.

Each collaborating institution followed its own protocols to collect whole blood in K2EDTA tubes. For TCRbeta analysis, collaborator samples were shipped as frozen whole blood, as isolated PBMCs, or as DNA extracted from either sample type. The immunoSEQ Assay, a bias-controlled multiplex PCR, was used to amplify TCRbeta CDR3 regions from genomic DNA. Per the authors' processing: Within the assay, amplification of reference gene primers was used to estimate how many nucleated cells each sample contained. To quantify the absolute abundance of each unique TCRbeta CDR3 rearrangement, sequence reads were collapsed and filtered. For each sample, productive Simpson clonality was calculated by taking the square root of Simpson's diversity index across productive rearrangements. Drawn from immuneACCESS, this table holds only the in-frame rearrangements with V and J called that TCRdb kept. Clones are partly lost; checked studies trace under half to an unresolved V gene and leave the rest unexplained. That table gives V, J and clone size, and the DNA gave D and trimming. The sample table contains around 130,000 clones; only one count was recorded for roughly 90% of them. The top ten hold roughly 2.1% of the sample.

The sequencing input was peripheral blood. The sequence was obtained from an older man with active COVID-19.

The DNA sequence follows: TGTGCCAGCTCACAGCAGGGGGCTGGGGCCAACGTCCTGACTTTC. Its coded protein is CASSQQGAGANVLTF. The sequence is built from TRBV18 and TRBJ2-6, with TRBD1 identical over 7 junction bases. The CDR3 starts with the cysteine, ends with the phenylalanine, and has 15 residues. This entry keeps only the CDR3 DNA: 45 bases, framed from base 1. V loses 4 bases at its end and J loses 2 bases; junction bases beyond the gene matches: 2. Per the germline V gene, KGHSH is the CDR1 and LQKENI is the CDR2.